Below, one TCR beta chain is given with its context. Antigen unknown. The sample comes from a study of PD-L1 blockade in urothelial cancer. In the study overall: Counts from blood samples showed a median of 141,255 T cells.

Patient disease was locally advanced or metastatic urothelial carcinoma. Pretreatment and on-treatment samples were taken, numbering 1 to 8 per patient. Germline-derived CDR1 and CDR2 are MNHEY and SVGAGI. This CDR3 has 16 residues. V was cut by 0 bases and J by 2 bases, with 11 bases left in between. The method was immunoSEQ multiplex PCR; TCRdb's version includes in-frame clones alone and lacks a portion of them. This sample carries tens of thousands of clones, around 87% of them seen once, and the ten largest clones take roughly 6.1%. General study results and limits: When measured at 3 weeks, tumor-associated blood clones expanded more in durable-benefit patients.

This TCR came from a woman aged 70 to 79 with urothelial cancer. The rearrangement joins TRBV6-5 to TRBJ1-3; TRBD1 might be the D (5 bases). The sequences come from PBMCs, collected around atezolizumab (anti-PD-L1) treatment. The CDR3 DNA reads TGTGCCAGCAGTTACTCGCCCCCAGGGACTGGAAACACCATATATTTT. Encoded protein: CASSYSPPGTGNTIYF.